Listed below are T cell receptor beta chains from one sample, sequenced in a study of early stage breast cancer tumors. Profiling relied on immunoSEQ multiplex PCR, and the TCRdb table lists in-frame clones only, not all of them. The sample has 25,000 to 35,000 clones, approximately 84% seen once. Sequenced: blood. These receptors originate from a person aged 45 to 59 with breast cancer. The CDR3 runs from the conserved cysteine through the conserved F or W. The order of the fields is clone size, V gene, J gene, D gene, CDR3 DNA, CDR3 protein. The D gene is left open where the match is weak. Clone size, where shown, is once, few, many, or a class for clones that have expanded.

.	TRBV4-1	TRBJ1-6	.	TGCGCCAGCAGCCAAGGGGGGGAGGCCAATTCACCCCTCCACTTT	CASSQGGEANSPLHF
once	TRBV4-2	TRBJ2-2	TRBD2	TGTGCCAGCAGCCAAGGAGCAACTAGCGGGACCTCCGGGGAGCTGTTTTTT	CASSQGATSGTSGELFF
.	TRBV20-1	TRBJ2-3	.	TGCAGTGCTCGGAGCACAGATACGCAGTATTTT	CSARSTDTQYF
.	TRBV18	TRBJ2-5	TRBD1	TGTGCCAGCTGGACAGGGGGCCACCAAGAGACCCAGTACTTC	CASWTGGHQETQYF
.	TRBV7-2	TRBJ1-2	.	TGTGCCAGCAGCCCAACCCCTTCAGGCGGCGGGGGAAATGGCTACACCTTC	CASSPTPSGGGGNGYTF
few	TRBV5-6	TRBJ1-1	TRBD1	TGTGCCAGCAGCATACAGGGGGAGAACACTGAAGCTTTCTTT	CASSIQGENTEAFF
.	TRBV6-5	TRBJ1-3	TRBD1	TGTGCCAGCAGTTGGACAGGGATCGGAAACACCATATATTTT	CASSWTGIGNTIYF
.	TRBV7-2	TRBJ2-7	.	TGTGCCAGCAGCCCTGGGCAATACGAGCAGTACTTC	CASSPGQYEQYF
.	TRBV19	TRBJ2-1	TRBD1	TGTGCCACCGGGACAGGGGTCAATGAGCAGTTCTTC	CATGTGVNEQFF
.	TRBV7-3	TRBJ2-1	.	TGTGCCAGCAGCTTAGCAGCTAGCAGCTACAATGAGCAGTTCTTC	CASSLAASSYNEQFF
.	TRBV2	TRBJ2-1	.	TGTGCCAGCATGGTTGAAGGAGTCGACAACAATGAGCAGTTCTTC	CASMVEGVDNNEQFF
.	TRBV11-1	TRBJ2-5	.	TGTGCCAGCACCCCGAGCCGCCTTGGCGAGACCCAGTACTTC	CASTPSRLGETQYF
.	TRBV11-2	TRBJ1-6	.	TGTGCCAGCAGCTCCCTATTATCTTCACCCCTCCACTTT	CASSSLLSSPLHF
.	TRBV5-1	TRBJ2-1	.	TGCGCCAGCACCCTAGGCCCAGGGGAGAATGAGCAGTTCTTC	CASTLGPGENEQFF
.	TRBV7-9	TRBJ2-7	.	TGTGCCAGCAGCCCCTCCTACGAGCAGTACTTC	CASSPSYEQYF
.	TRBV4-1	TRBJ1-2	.	TGCGCCAGCAGCCAAGATAGCGGAGTTTTCTATGGCTACACCTTC	CASSQDSGVFYGYTF
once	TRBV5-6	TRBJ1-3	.	TGTGCCAGCAGCTTAACAGGGATTGGAAACACCATATATTTT	CASSLTGIGNTIYF